This TCR beta chain was captured by sequencing in a study of control samples from healthy donors and cancer patients. Libraries were prepared by immunoSEQ multiplex PCR; TCRdb keeps only in-frame clonotypes and omits some of them. Altogether roughly 120,000 clones are present, about 95% being singletons, with the ten largest covering about 3.6%. V shed 6 bases and J 9 bases; nucleotides not matched to a gene: 12. This CDR3 region has 15 residues. Germline CDR1 SGDLS, CDR2 YYNGEE. The clonotype originates from a man aged 25-45 years in good health. The chain uses TRBV9 and TRBJ2-1; 10 bases fit TRBD2. The specimen was blood. The CDR3: CASTQGSGGRSEQFF. The CDR3 DNA reads TGTGCCAGCACCCAGGGTAGCGGGGGGCGGAGTGAGCAGTTCTTC.